One and the same sample provided the 19 T cell receptor beta chains below, sequenced in a study of cytotoxic CD8 clonotypes in ibrutinib-treated CLL. Assay used: immunoSEQ multiplex PCR; TCRdb lists only in-frame clones, some missing. The sample lists some 200,000 clones; about four fifths were seen once. Sequencing was performed on PBMCs, taken after 12 months of ibrutinib treatment. The receptors stem from a human donor with chronic lymphocytic leukemia.

In regard to this clone: At one boundary the junction diverges from the germline segment, which might be a read error. J is TRBJ1-1 and V is TRBV4-1; TRBD1 might be the D (6 bases). This CDR3 has 12 amino acids. Per germline, CDR1 MGHRA and CDR2 YSYEKL. The chain's CDR3 is CASSQGERGSRF. In DNA, the CDR3 is TGCGCCAGCAGCCAGGGTGAAAGGGGGTCCCGTTTT.

The chain employs TRBV6-5 and TRBJ1-6; D is uncertain. This CDR3 comprises 16 residues. The V end was cut by 2 bases, the J end by 10 bases, with 18 bases between. Looked up from germline, CDR1 is MNHEY and CDR2 is SVGAGI. DNA of the CDR3: TGTGCCAGCAGTTACGAGGGAGGGATATCGAACTCACCCCTCCACTTT. As protein: CASSYEGGISNSPLHF.

Turning to this clone: Other DNA variants within this sample encode the same CDR3. The chain links TRBV5-1 to TRBJ2-1, with D perhaps being TRBD1 or TRBD2 (5 bases each). The V and J ends lost 3 bases and 8 bases respectively, with 12 bases between them. CDR1 and CDR2 (germline): SGHRS, YFSETQ. The CDR3 length is 13 residues. The CDR3 DNA follows: TGCGCCAGCAGCTACTCTTCGGGGCATGAGCAGTTCTTC. Amino acids: CASSYSSGHEQFF.

This rearrangement joins TRBV5-4 to TRBJ1-2; weak D call: TRBD1 (6 bases). V lost 4 bases to trimming and J lost 8 bases, with 27 bases between them. This CDR3 is built from 17 residues. The germline V gene has CDR1 SGHNT and CDR2 YYREEE (reference sequence). CDR3 sequence: CASSNPLVPKGGNGYTF. CDR3 coding DNA: TGTGCCAGCAGCAACCCTCTTGTGCCGAAAGGGGGGAACGGCTACACCTTC.

The J gene is TRBJ2-7, the V gene TRBV2; D is undetermined. Trimming left V 4 bases short and J 5 bases short, with 12 bases between. This CDR3 spans 13 amino acids. Germline V lookup: CDR1 SNHLY, CDR2 FYNNEI. The CDR3 here is CASSVGPFDEQYF. In DNA, the CDR3 is TGTGCCAGCAGTGTGGGTCCTTTCGACGAGCAGTACTTC.

V gene TRBV10-3 combines with J gene TRBJ2-1; 8 positions agree with TRBD1. The CDR3 is made up of 14 amino acids. V lost 7 bases to trimming and J lost 5 bases; unmatched junction nucleotides: 7. Germline values: CDR1 ENHRY, CDR2 SYGVKD. This CDR3 reads CAITPGQDHNEQFF. The CDR3 DNA reads as TGTGCCATCACCCCGGGACAGGATCACAATGAGCAGTTCTTC.

This clone appeared a few times. CDR3 nucleotides: TGTGCCAGCAGCCAGAGCGGGACTAGCGGGGTGGGTGGGCAAGAGACCCAGTACTTC. Translated: CASSQSGTSGVGGQETQYF. This rearrangement joins TRBV4-2 to TRBJ2-5, with 13 bases identical to TRBD2. The CDR3 loop spans 19 amino acids. Germline V gene lookup returns CDR1 LGHNA and CDR2 YNFKEQ. V was clipped by 3 bases and J by 2 bases; unmatched bases: 12.

In this sample, this clone turned up once. The chain uses TRBV19 and TRBJ1-2; possible D gene TRBD1, 6 bases. The V end lost 1 base, the J end lost 4 bases, and 13 bases lay between the germline ends. The CDR3 length is 15 residues. Germline loops: CDR1 LNHDA, CDR2 SQIVND (reference sequence). DNA of the CDR3: TGTGCCAGTAGTATAGCCCCGGACAGCTCCTATGGCTACACCTTC. Its translation is CASSIAPDSSYGYTF.

This clone was seen a few times. The chain is built from TRBV30 and TRBJ2-7; D unresolved. The CDR3 length is 13 residues. Germline V gives CDR1 GTSNPN, CDR2 SVGIG (reference sequence). V shed 0 bases and J shed 7 bases, with 13 bases lying between them. CDR3 amino acids: CAWSVRLSEEQYF. CDR3 nucleotides: TGTGCCTGGAGTGTACGGCTATCCGAAGAGCAGTACTTC.

This clone was picked up a small number of times. The J gene is TRBJ2-3, the V gene TRBV10-2, with D unclear. V gave up 3 bases and J gave up 3 bases, with 7 bases separating them. CDR3 length: 13 amino acids. Germline values: CDR1 WSHSY, CDR2 SAAADI. For the CDR3, the DNA is TGCGCCAGCAGTGACCCAGCGACAGATACGCAGTATTTT. It encodes CASSDPATDTQYF.

The chain combines TRBV7-2 with TRBJ2-2; D not resolved. The CDR3 sequence is 13 residues long. The V end lost 6 bases, the J end lost 4 bases, and 9 bases lay between the germline ends. Germline V gives CDR1 SGHTA, CDR2 FQGNSA. CDR3 sequence reads: CASSRDITGELFF. CDR3 DNA: TGTGCCAGCAGTCGCGACATCACCGGGGAGCTGTTTTTT. The full variable domain, in which reference TRBV7-2 and TRBJ2-2 provide the parts outside the CDR3, is GAGVSQSPSNKVTEKGKDVELRCDPISGHTALYWYRQSLGQGLEFLIYFQGNSAPDKSGLPSDRFSAERTGGSVSTLTIQRTQQEDSAVYLCASSRDITGELFFGEGSRLTVL.

This chain uses TRBV7-2 with TRBJ1-1; no clear D. CDR1 SGHTA and CDR2 FQGNSA come from the germline V gene. Trimming removed 0 bases at V and 6 bases at J, with 2 bases between. The CDR3 contains 11 residues. Written as DNA, the CDR3 is TGTGCCAGCAGCTTAGCGCCTGAAGCTTTCTTT. Encoded protein: CASSLAPEAFF.

This chain joins TRBV30 and TRBJ1-6; no reliable D call. Germline V gene lookup returns CDR1 GTSNPN and CDR2 SVGIG (reference sequence). This CDR3 is 15 amino acids long. Trimming pared 3 bases from V and 0 bases from J, leaving 9 bases between. This chain's CDR3 is CAWRGPSSYNSPLHF. CDR3 sequence (DNA): TGTGCCTGGAGAGGTCCAAGCTCCTATAATTCACCCCTCCACTTT.

The chain couples TRBV13 to TRBJ2-7; D may be TRBD2 (5 bases). The CDR3 length is 14 residues. Germline CDR1 PRHDT, CDR2 FYEKMQ (reference sequence). Trimming left V 9 bases short and J 3 bases short, with 18 bases between. CDR3: CASRMVRESYEQYF. The CDR3 bases are TGTGCCAGTCGCATGGTACGGGAAAGCTACGAGCAGTACTTC.

V is TRBV10-1 and J is TRBJ2-2; D is possibly TRBD1 (6 bases). With 6 bases removed from V and 2 bases from J, the gap between germline ends came to 10 bases. There are 14 residues in the CDR3. CDR1 and CDR2 from the germline V gene are WNHNN and SYGVQD (reference sequence). CDR3 protein: CASSRTDNTGELFF. The CDR3 DNA follows: TGCGCCAGCAGCCGGACAGATAACACCGGGGAGCTGTTTTTT.

The V gene is TRBV9, the J gene TRBJ2-3, with D possibly being TRBD2 (5 bases). Trimming took off 6 bases at V and 5 bases at J, with 13 bases between the two ends. The CDR3 has 13 residues. Germline values: CDR1 SGDLS, CDR2 YYNGEE. The CDR3 region is CASNVAPRDTQYF. DNA of the CDR3: TGTGCCAGCAATGTAGCGCCAAGAGATACGCAGTATTTT.

This clone was counted only a few times. The V call is TRBV7-9, the J call TRBJ1-2; D uncertain. V was trimmed by 1 base and J by 6 bases, leaving 12 bases between them. There are 14 residues in the CDR3. From germline, CDR1 is SEHNR and CDR2 FQNEAQ (reference sequence). CDR3 sequence reads: CASSLDPGTDGYTF. In DNA form, the CDR3 reads TGTGCCAGCAGCTTAGACCCGGGAACAGATGGCTACACCTTC.

This chain connects TRBV6-5 to TRBJ2-7; D not resolved. The V gene's germline CDR1 is MNHEY and CDR2 SVGAGI. CDR3 length: 11 amino acids. V shed 3 bases and J shed 6 bases, with 6 bases lying between them. This CDR3 reads CASSYGIEQYF. The CDR3 DNA reads as TGTGCCAGCAGTTATGGGATCGAGCAGTACTTC.

The table lists this clone with a count of one. The V and J genes are TRBV30 and TRBJ2-5; D ambiguous. The length of the CDR3 is 13 residues. V dropped 5 bases and J dropped 2 bases, with 12 bases sitting between them. Germline CDR1 reads GTSNPN; CDR2 reads SVGIG (reference sequence). CDR3 nucleotides: TGTGCCTGGCTTCAGCCGAATCAAGAGACCCAGTACTTC. It codes for CAWLQPNQETQYF.